A single sample gave rise to the 6 T cell receptor beta chains below, sequenced in a study of blood T cells in healthy people across ages (dated by TCRdb to 2015 to 2017). The method behind the library was 5' RACE. The second PCR ran for roughly 7 to 12 cycles and used a J-beta primer mix along with a sample-barcoded 5' primer. TCRdb reanalyzed the raw reads on its own, using fastp at Q25 for trimming and MiXCR for clone calling, and kept in-frame beta chains. When rows share a CDR3 protein, they turn into one entry using the most common DNA and genes. The sample contains some 1,800,000 distinct CDR3 sequences, approximately 40% of them found a single time. The ten largest clones add up to more than 20% of the sample. Sequenced sample: blood. The receptors come from a human donor in good health.

This clonotype was seen only a few times. The junction departs from the called germline gene at one end, perhaps through a read error. The rearrangement joins TRBV20-1 to TRBJ2-3; perhaps TRBD2 as D (6 bases). The length of the CDR3 is 14 residues. CDR1 and CDR2 from the germline V gene are DFQATT and SNEGSKA (reference sequence). CDR3 bases: TGCAGGGCTATCGGGGGAGCCAGCACAGATACGCAGTATTTT. The encoded protein is CRAIGGASTDTQYF.

The V and J genes are TRBV7-2 and TRBJ2-7, with 8 bases fitting TRBD1. The CDR3 has 16 amino acids. Trimming cost V 3 bases and J 2 bases; bases outside gene matches: 9. CDR1 and CDR2 from the germline V gene are SGHTA and FQGNSA. The CDR3 reads CASSFGTGISTYEQYF. Here the CDR3 DNA reads TGTGCCAGCAGCTTCGGGACAGGAATCAGTACCTACGAGCAGTACTTC.

This clonotype appeared a few times. The V gene is TRBV6-2 or TRBV6-3, the J gene TRBJ2-1; possible D gene TRBD2, 6 bases. V lost 2 bases to trimming and J lost 0 bases, with 14 bases between them. CDR3 size: 17 residues. Germline V CDR1 and CDR2: MNHEY, SVGEGT. This CDR3 reads CASSYPDAGSSYNEQFF. CDR3 DNA: TGTGCCAGCAGTTACCCAGATGCGGGGAGCTCCTACAATGAGCAGTTCTTC.

The chain joins TRBV29-1 to TRBJ2-7; D unclear. V was pared by 5 bases and J by 0 bases, with 8 bases between. The V gene's germline CDR1 is SQVTM and CDR2 ANQGSEA. This CDR3 region has 12 residues. CDR3 in amino acids: CSVQESSYEQYF. In DNA form, the CDR3 reads TGCAGCGTTCAGGAGAGCTCCTACGAGCAGTACTTC.

The chain carries TRBV4-3 and TRBJ2-3; D could derive from TRBD1 or TRBD2 (5 bases each). Germline V gene lookup returns CDR1 LGHNA and CDR2 YSLEER. There are 16 residues in the CDR3. V lost 4 bases, J lost 6 bases, and 20 bases lay in between. In nucleotides, the CDR3 is TGCGCCAGCAGCCTAAGGGACCCGAAGGAAGGGGATACGCAGTATTTT. Translated: CASSLRDPKEGDTQYF.

This clonotype has more than one count but fewer than ten. The gene calls are TRBV6-2 or TRBV6-3 and TRBJ2-5, with 9 bases matching TRBD2. The CDR3 extends over 14 amino acids. Per the germline V gene, CDR1 is MNHEY and CDR2 is SVGEGT. J gave up 0 bases and V 6 bases, and 2 bases lay outside the gene matches. The CDR3 DNA is TGTGCCAGCAGACAGCGGGGGGACCAAGAGACCCAGTACTTC. Its translation is CASRQRGDQETQYF.